This is a list of T cell receptor beta chains from one sample in a study of shared clonotypes between healthy human individuals. Produced via immunoSEQ multiplex PCR; TCRdb's table is partial and in-frame only. Of about 360,000 clones detected, about 73% appear once; the ten largest clones hold about 10%. The sequenced sample was memory CD4+ T cells sorted from blood. Receptor source: a young man in good health. Each CDR3 is given with its conserved first and last residue. D genes are given only for firm matches. Clone size, where shown, is once, few, many, or a class for clones that have expanded.

.	TRBJ1-5	few	TRBV5-1	CASSLEGRDQPQHF	TGCGCCAGCAGCTTGGAAGGCAGAGATCAGCCCCAGCATTTT
.	TRBJ1-4	.	TRBV4-2	CASSLQAGGENEKLFF	TGTGCCAGCAGCCTCCAAGCGGGAGGGGAAAATGAAAAACTGTTTTTT
.	TRBJ1-2	.	TRBV27	CASRTGPGGYTF	TGTGCCAGCAGGACGGGCCCCGGGGGCTACACCTTC
.	TRBJ2-3	.	TRBV20-1	CSAPRDTQYF	TGCAGTGCCCCTCGGGATACGCAGTATTTT
.	TRBJ2-5	.	TRBV5-4	CATATGTQETQYF	TGTGCCACCGCGACAGGAACCCAAGAGACCCAGTACTTC
TRBD1	TRBJ2-3	.	TRBV4-2	CASSQEGQGSDTQYF	TGTGCCAGCAGCCAAGAAGGACAGGGCTCAGATACGCAGTATTTT
.	TRBJ2-7	.	TRBV5-1	CASSLDGRPTSSYEQYF	TGCGCCAGCAGCTTGGATGGTAGACCTACCTCCTCCTACGAGCAGTACTTC
.	TRBJ2-5	few	TRBV29-1	CSVASPSETQYF	TGCAGCGTCGCCAGCCCGTCGGAGACCCAGTACTTC
TRBD1	TRBJ2-2	once	TRBV7-9	CASSAGSTGGLILFF	TGTGCCAGCAGCGCTGGTTCCACAGGGGGGCTGATACTGTTTTTT
.	TRBJ2-5	many	TRBV2	CASSEAGFETQYF	TGTGCCAGCAGTGAGGCCGGGTTTGAGACCCAGTACTTC
.	TRBJ2-7	.	TRBV5-5	CASSLGPDLSYEQYF	TGTGCCAGCAGCTTGGGGCCAGACCTCTCCTACGAGCAGTACTTC
.	TRBJ2-1	.	TRBV27	CASRSSRYNEQFF	TGTGCCAGTAGGAGTTCGCGATACAATGAGCAGTTCTTC
.	TRBJ2-1	.	TRBV5-1	CASSPWTADNEQFF	TGCGCCAGCAGTCCATGGACTGCTGACAATGAGCAGTTCTTC
.	TRBJ2-2	.	TRBV5-8	CASSLRAIRGGELFF	TGTGCCAGCAGCCTCCGTGCGATTAGGGGCGGGGAGCTGTTTTTT
.	TRBJ2-3	.	TRBV7-6	CASSLADGTDTQYF	TGTGCCAGCAGCTTAGCCGACGGCACAGATACGCAGTATTTT
.	TRBJ1-1	.	TRBV9	CASSTRQNTEAFF	TGTGCCAGCAGCACAAGACAGAACACTGAAGCTTTCTTT
.	TRBJ2-1	.	TRBV19	CASSIGDGANYNEQFF	TGTGCCAGTAGTATAGGGGACGGAGCTAACTACAATGAGCAGTTCTTC
TRBD2	TRBJ2-1	.	TRBV18	CASSPLGLAGVVEQFF	TGTGCCAGCTCACCACTGGGACTAGCGGGAGTGGTTGAGCAGTTCTTC
.	TRBJ2-5	.	TRBV5-4	CASSLGGTKETQYF	TGTGCCAGCAGCTTGGGGGGGACCAAAGAGACCCAGTACTTC
.	TRBJ2-3	.	TRBV14	CASSQDVGPGDTQYF	TGTGCCAGCAGCCAAGATGTCGGGCCCGGGGATACGCAGTATTTT
.	TRBJ2-7	.	TRBV7-8	CASSPGRWYEQYF	TGTGCCAGCAGCCCGGGACGGTGGTACGAGCAGTACTTC
TRBD2	TRBJ2-2	.	TRBV11-2	CASSNSGSMGGELFF	TGTGCCAGCAGCAATAGCGGGAGTATGGGCGGGGAGCTGTTTTTT
.	TRBJ1-2	few	TRBV2	CASSETGTLLRGYTF	TGTGCCAGCAGTGAGACCGGGACACTCCTCCGGGGCTACACCTTC
.	TRBJ1-1	.	TRBV5-8	CASSSFRMGAFF	TGTGCCAGCAGCTCATTCCGGATGGGGGCTTTCTTT
TRBD1	TRBJ1-1	.	TRBV6-5	CASSAPGTGGTEAFF	TGTGCCAGCAGTGCCCCCGGGACAGGGGGGACTGAAGCTTTCTTT
TRBD1	TRBJ1-4	.	TRBV27	CASSLLTNNRGRREKLFF	TGTGCCAGCAGTTTGCTGACGAATAACAGGGGGCGACGGGAAAAACTGTTTTTT
.	TRBJ2-7	once	TRBV25-1	CASSEELTGVYEQYF	TGTGCCAGCAGTGAAGAACTGACAGGCGTCTACGAGCAGTACTTC
.	TRBJ2-3	.	TRBV29-1	CSALDWRDTDTQYF	TGCAGCGCCCTCGACTGGCGGGACACAGATACGCAGTATTTT
TRBD1	TRBJ1-2	.	TRBV7-9	CASSGQGNYGYTF	TGTGCCAGCAGCGGACAGGGTAACTATGGCTACACCTTC